Reported below is one T cell receptor (beta chain). Its antigen remains unidentified. The sample originates from a study of metastatic and nonmetastatic thyroid tumors. CDR3 length equals 15 residues. The J segment lost 0 bases and the V segment lost 6 bases, leaving 5 bases of the junction unmatched. The V gene's germline CDR1 is MNHNS and CDR2 SASEGT. Thyroid surgery had not been preceded by any treatment in any patient. As handled by the study authors: It was from CDR3 differences across clinicopathological groups that a distant-metastasis classifier for papillary thyroid cancer was built. From the PCR reads, TCRdb re-called clones with MiXCR. The V and J calls, along with clone size, are taken from TCRdb and not from the paper's own processing. The sample shows around 53,000 clones, roughly 20% of them seen only once. General study findings and limits: Malignant tumors reportedly showed significantly higher TCR beta diversity than benign nodules in both blood and tumor.

The origin of this receptor is a female donor with papillary thyroid cancer or a benign thyroid nodule (not recorded which). Some clones in this sample may be carry-over from other donors' samples. The gene calls are TRBV6-1 and TRBJ1-1; 9 bases map to TRBD1. Sequenced input: blood. CDR3 DNA sequence: TGTGCCAGCAGAGCACAGGGGGCGATGAACACTGAAGCTTTCTTT. It encodes CASRAQGAMNTEAFF.